This T cell receptor (beta chain) is from a study of blood T cells in healthy people across ages. Study in general: There was about one barcoded beta molecule captured by template switching per two T cells. Findings and caveats of the study: Without sorted subsets, naive and antigen-experienced compartments could not be conclusively compared.

In germline, CDR1 is MNHEY, CDR2 SMNVEV (reference sequence). V lost 0 bases to trimming and J lost 1 base; unmatched junction nucleotides: 6. CDR3 length: 16 residues. With respect to this clonotype: The antigen remains undetermined.

A second PCR of 7 to 11 cycles used a sample-barcoded 5' primer and a J-beta primer mix. The template-switch adaptor was a 5' adaptor with 12 random nucleotides. It tagged each cDNA molecule. TCRdb analysed the 5' RACE reads with MiXCR anew, one entry per CDR3 protein. Of hundreds of thousands of distinct CDR3 sequences in the sample, 45% to 65% are singletons; the top ten hold roughly 34%. The sequencing sample was made of blood. The chain has TRBV27 and TRBJ2-7; 7 nucleotides align to TRBD1. The origin of this receptor is a man aged 60 to 69 in good health. The CDR3 reads CASSLSTGTDSYEQYF. The CDR3 region has the DNA TGTGCCAGCAGTTTATCTACCGGGACAGATTCCTACGAGCAGTACTTC.